This T cell receptor (beta chain) emerged from a study of cytomegalovirus exposure and HLA in healthy donors. Germline CDR1 reads MDHEN; CDR2 reads SYDVKM. V lost 3 bases and J 4 bases, leaving 18 bases between the germline ends. The CDR3 runs to 16 residues. Both 60 Vbeta primers and 13 Jbeta primers went into the PCR. Profiled with immunoSEQ multiplex PCR; TCRdb holds only in-frame clones, not every one. The table has 75,000 to 90,000 clones, 60% to 80% seen once. Findings and limits, study-wide: According to a later analysis, donors in an Asian-associated ancestry cluster reportedly had fewer N-insertions than the approximately 670-donor mean. The study found most TCR sequences rare, yet found some public TCRs in many donors.

Note on this clone: Its antigen is as yet unknown.

The donors were healthy bone marrow donors. The sequenced material came from PBMCs. The V call is TRBV28, the J call TRBJ1-1; perhaps TRBD1 as D (5 bases). The TCR originated in a man aged 50-59 years in good health and CMV-seronegative. The DNA of the CDR3 is TGTGCCAGCAGTTTTAAGTTGGGGGGGAGGGGCACTGAAGCTTTCTTT. Translated: CASSFKLGGRGTEAFF.